In this sample, the clone carrying this T cell receptor beta chain turned up once. Its matching antigen is unknown. The CDR3 is 14 amino acids. Germline assignment: CDR1 GTSNPN and CDR2 SVGIG (reference sequence). V was clipped by 3 bases and J by 1 base; unmatched bases: 2. Generated by immunoSEQ multiplex PCR, the TCRdb table keeps only in-frame clones and is missing some. The sample consists of 70,000 to 95,000 clones, over 70% of them appearing once. This sample is drawn from a study of OX40 agonist ivuxolimab in advanced cancers. Turning to the study itself: Participants, approximately 83% male, averaged roughly 60 years of age, ranging from roughly 20 to 79. Enrollees could have had prior anti-PD-1, anti-PD-L1 or anti-CTLA-4 therapy, which under 50% had received. Whole-study results and caveats: Low levels of normalized T-cell clonal expansion also appeared in some nonresponders. Relatively little clonal expansion, among the lowest observed, appeared in partial responders at 0.1-3.0 mg/kg.

The chain uses TRBV30 and TRBJ2-2; 7 bases are a match to TRBD1. The sequence came from an adult with an advanced solid tumor such as melanoma, head and neck, liver or kidney cancer. This specimen consisted of CD4+ or CD8+ T cells sorted from blood, obtained in a trial of the OX40 agonist ivuxolimab. The CDR3 DNA reads TGTGCCTGGAGACGACAGGGGAACACCGGGGAGCTGTTTTTT. This gives the protein CAWRRQGNTGELFF.